The T cell receptor beta chain under discussion was sequenced for a study of blood T cell repertoires in COVID-19. Study details: From the United States, Italy and Spain came samples of acute and convalescent COVID-19. In each case, the material was cDNA or gDNA derived from T cells, B-cell-depleted T cells, or PBMCs.

Authors' analysis steps: Amplification of reference gene primers was used by the study to estimate nucleated cell counts. Assay: immunoSEQ multiplex PCR; the TCRdb copy retains only in-frame clones and omits some. The V and J calls and the clone size are those of that table, but D and trimming were determined from the DNA. This table holds more than 80,000 clones, around 80% found once. The germline gives CDR1 SGHDT, CDR2 YYEEEE. Trimming left V 0 bases short and J 0 bases short, with 8 bases between. CDR3 length: 15 amino acids. Sequences were obtained from peripheral blood. The rearrangement joins TRBV5-6 to TRBJ2-3, with unresolved D. This sequence originates from a woman aged 55 to 70 with acute or convalescent COVID-19. Here the CDR3 DNA reads TGTGCCAGCAGCTTGGAACAATATAGCACAGATACGCAGTATTTT. Its translation: CASSLEQYSTDTQYF. The variable domain in full, with the rest retrieved from reference TRBV5-6 and TRBJ2-3, is DAGVTQSPTHLIKTRGQQVTLRCSPKSGHDTVSWYQQALGQGPQFIFQYYEEEERQRGNFPDRFSGHQFPNYSSELNVNALLLGDSALYLCASSLEQYSTDTQYFGPGTRLTVL.